Listed below are T cell receptor beta chains from one sample, sequenced in a study of PD-1 blockade in mismatch repair-deficient tumors. Generated by immunoSEQ multiplex PCR, the TCRdb table keeps only in-frame clones and is missing some. This table holds 15,000 or so clones, 84% found once. The sample in question was PBMCs, obtained before pembrolizumab treatment. The source of these receptors is an adult with mismatch repair-deficient cancer. The CDR3 runs from the conserved cysteine through the conserved F or W. Fields, in order: D gene, V gene, clone size, J gene, CDR3 protein, CDR3 DNA. D genes are given only for firm matches. Clone size is not always given. Where it is, it says once, few, many or a class for expanded clones.

d_gene: .
v_gene: TRBV6-6
abundance: few
j_gene: TRBJ2-7
CDR3aa: CASSPHIGWESEQYF
CDR3nt: TGTGCCAGCAGCCCCCACATAGGGTGGGAGTCCGAGCAGTACTTC

d_gene: .
v_gene: TRBV5-1
abundance: .
j_gene: TRBJ1-1
CDR3aa: CASSLRQNTEAFF
CDR3nt: TGCGCCAGCAGCTTGCGGCAGAACACTGAAGCTTTCTTT

d_gene: .
v_gene: TRBV27
abundance: .
j_gene: TRBJ2-3
CDR3aa: CASSLSWGRRTDTQYF
CDR3nt: TGTGCCAGCAGTTTATCATGGGGGAGAAGGACAGATACGCAGTATTTT

d_gene: .
v_gene: TRBV29-1
abundance: .
j_gene: TRBJ2-7
CDR3aa: CSVEDPGSYEQYF
CDR3nt: TGCAGCGTTGAAGATCCAGGAAGCTACGAGCAGTACTTC

d_gene: .
v_gene: TRBV15
abundance: .
j_gene: TRBJ2-2
CDR3aa: CATSRRGLAGTGELFF
CDR3nt: TGTGCCACCAGCAGGAGGGGGCTAGCGGGCACCGGGGAGCTGTTTTTT

d_gene: .
v_gene: TRBV6-1
abundance: few
j_gene: TRBJ1-4
CDR3aa: CASTGTENEKLFF
CDR3nt: TGTGCCAGCACCGGGACGGAAAATGAAAAACTGTTTTTT

d_gene: TRBD2
v_gene: TRBV10-2
abundance: .
j_gene: TRBJ2-1
CDR3aa: CASSSGTPSYNEQFF
CDR3nt: TGCGCCAGCAGCAGCGGGACCCCCTCCTACAATGAGCAGTTCTTC

d_gene: .
v_gene: TRBV4-3
abundance: .
j_gene: TRBJ1-2
CDR3aa: CASSQDRGLVSGYTF
CDR3nt: TGCGCCAGCAGCCAAGATAGGGGATTAGTCTCTGGCTACACCTTC

d_gene: TRBD1
v_gene: TRBV7-9
abundance: .
j_gene: TRBJ1-2
CDR3aa: CATTGTGDQGGYTF
CDR3nt: TGTGCCACCACCGGGACAGGGGACCAAGGGGGCTACACCTTC

d_gene: .
v_gene: TRBV19
abundance: .
j_gene: TRBJ2-2
CDR3aa: CASSIVGRAYTGELFF
CDR3nt: TGTGCCAGTAGTATAGTGGGGCGTGCGTACACCGGGGAGCTGTTTTTT

d_gene: .
v_gene: TRBV21-1
abundance: .
j_gene: TRBJ2-2
CDR3aa: CASSSDGPCASLGGELFF
CDR3nt: TGTGCCAGCAGCAGCGACGGACCCTGCGCCTCGTTAGGCGGGGAGCTGTTTTTT

d_gene: TRBD2
v_gene: TRBV19
abundance: .
j_gene: TRBJ2-3
CDR3aa: CASSQGLAEGDTQYF
CDR3nt: TGTGCCAGTAGCCAGGGACTAGCGGAGGGAGATACGCAGTATTTT

d_gene: TRBD2
v_gene: TRBV9
abundance: few
j_gene: TRBJ2-7
CDR3aa: CASSESLAGSYEQYF
CDR3nt: TGTGCCAGCAGCGAAAGCCTAGCGGGCTCCTACGAGCAGTACTTC

d_gene: TRBD2
v_gene: TRBV7-9
abundance: few
j_gene: TRBJ2-1
CDR3aa: CASSLAAGEINEQFF
CDR3nt: TGTGCCAGCAGCTTAGCGGCGGGAGAGATCAATGAGCAGTTCTTC

d_gene: TRBD2
v_gene: TRBV7-2
abundance: .
j_gene: TRBJ2-3
CDR3aa: CASSLARTSLGNTQYF
CDR3nt: TGTGCCAGCAGCTTAGCCCGGACTAGCCTGGGTAATACGCAGTATTTT

d_gene: TRBD2
v_gene: TRBV30
abundance: .
j_gene: TRBJ2-7
CDR3aa: CAWSSVGAGEDEQYF
CDR3nt: TGTGCCTGGAGTAGTGTCGGAGCGGGAGAGGACGAGCAGTACTTC

d_gene: TRBD2
v_gene: TRBV5-1
abundance: .
j_gene: TRBJ2-3
CDR3aa: CASRQSGMTTDTQYF
CDR3nt: TGCGCCAGCAGGCAAAGCGGGATGACGACAGATACGCAGTATTTT

d_gene: .
v_gene: TRBV9
abundance: .
j_gene: TRBJ1-1
CDR3aa: CASSVGLKPGTEAFF
CDR3nt: TGTGCCAGCAGCGTAGGTCTGAAGCCGGGCACTGAAGCTTTCTTT

d_gene: TRBD2
v_gene: TRBV6-1
abundance: .
j_gene: TRBJ2-5
CDR3aa: CASSGGTSGTETQYF
CDR3nt: TGTGCCAGCAGTGGAGGGACTAGCGGGACAGAGACCCAGTACTTC

d_gene: .
v_gene: TRBV7-6
abundance: .
j_gene: TRBJ2-1
CDR3aa: CASSLTGASYNEQFF
CDR3nt: TGTGCCAGCAGCTTAACGGGAGCCTCCTACAATGAGCAGTTCTTC

d_gene: .
v_gene: TRBV5-5
abundance: .
j_gene: TRBJ1-2
CDR3aa: CASSLARPANYGYTF
CDR3nt: TGTGCCAGCAGCTTGGCACGCCCGGCTAACTATGGCTACACCTTC

d_gene: .
v_gene: TRBV7-7
abundance: .
j_gene: TRBJ1-1
CDR3aa: CASSLGPTVNTEAFF
CDR3nt: TGTGCTAGCAGCTTGGGACCGACCGTGAACACTGAAGCTTTCTTT

d_gene: TRBD2
v_gene: TRBV29-1
abundance: .
j_gene: TRBJ2-1
CDR3aa: CSVALAEAGEQFF
CDR3nt: TGCAGCGTTGCGCTAGCGGAGGCGGGTGAGCAGTTCTTC

d_gene: .
v_gene: TRBV6-5
abundance: .
j_gene: TRBJ1-3
CDR3aa: CASGEYAGSGNTIYF
CDR3nt: TGTGCCAGCGGGGAGTACGCAGGCTCTGGAAACACCATATATTTT

d_gene: TRBD1
v_gene: TRBV6-6
abundance: few
j_gene: TRBJ2-7
CDR3aa: CANTGATSYEQYF
CDR3nt: TGTGCCAACACAGGGGCCACATCCTACGAGCAGTACTTC

d_gene: TRBD2
v_gene: TRBV5-1
abundance: .
j_gene: TRBJ2-1
CDR3aa: CASTRDYDTYNEQFF
CDR3nt: TGCGCCAGCACAAGGGACTACGACACCTACAATGAGCAGTTCTTC

d_gene: TRBD1
v_gene: TRBV7-4
abundance: .
j_gene: TRBJ1-3
CDR3aa: CASSGHRDREKEGGNTIYF
CDR3nt: TGTGCCAGCAGCGGACACCGGGACAGGGAGAAAGAGGGCGGAAACACCATATATTTT

d_gene: .
v_gene: TRBV19
abundance: .
j_gene: TRBJ1-5
CDR3aa: CATKDSDSNQPQHF
CDR3nt: TGTGCCACCAAGGACAGTGATAGCAATCAGCCCCAGCATTTT

d_gene: .
v_gene: TRBV10-3
abundance: .
j_gene: TRBJ2-3
CDR3aa: CAISDSTDTQYF
CDR3nt: TGTGCCATCAGTGACAGCACAGATACGCAGTATTTT

d_gene: .
v_gene: TRBV2
abundance: .
j_gene: TRBJ2-5
CDR3aa: CASLPGWGLETQYF
CDR3nt: TGTGCCAGCCTCCCGGGGTGGGGTCTGGAGACCCAGTACTTC

d_gene: .
v_gene: TRBV21-1
abundance: .
j_gene: TRBJ1-3
CDR3aa: CARDLRGWSTIYF
CDR3nt: TGTGCCAGGGACCTCAGGGGGTGGTCGACCATATATTTT

d_gene: TRBD1
v_gene: TRBV19
abundance: .
j_gene: TRBJ2-1
CDR3aa: CASSIPGQGPFF
CDR3nt: TGTGCCAGTTCAATACCGGGACAGGGGCCGTTCTTC

d_gene: .
v_gene: TRBV5-1
abundance: .
j_gene: TRBJ1-5
CDR3aa: CASRPGTLRNQPQHF
CDR3nt: TGCGCCAGCAGACCCGGGACTTTACGCAATCAGCCCCAGCATTTT

d_gene: TRBD2
v_gene: TRBV9
abundance: .
j_gene: TRBJ2-5
CDR3aa: CASSVGGLVMETQYF
CDR3nt: TGTGCCAGCAGCGTAGGGGGACTAGTTATGGAGACCCAGTACTTC

d_gene: TRBD1
v_gene: TRBV27
abundance: .
j_gene: TRBJ2-7
CDR3aa: CASSSPDRGGVISYEQYF
CDR3nt: TGTGCCAGCAGTTCCCCCGACAGGGGGGGTGTGATTTCCTACGAGCAGTACTTC

d_gene: .
v_gene: TRBV7-9
abundance: .
j_gene: TRBJ1-2
CDR3aa: CASSQGTNYGYTF
CDR3nt: TGTGCCAGCAGCCAGGGGACTAACTATGGCTACACCTTC

d_gene: .
v_gene: TRBV7-9
abundance: .
j_gene: TRBJ1-2
CDR3aa: CASSWTQGSYGYTF
CDR3nt: TGTGCCAGCAGCTGGACACAGGGAAGCTATGGCTACACCTTC

d_gene: .
v_gene: TRBV7-9
abundance: .
j_gene: TRBJ2-5
CDR3aa: CASSPRGPETQYF
CDR3nt: TGTGCCAGCAGCCCAAGGGGCCCGGAGACCCAGTACTTC

d_gene: TRBD1
v_gene: TRBV4-1
abundance: .
j_gene: TRBJ2-7
CDR3aa: CASSQVGTASYEQYF
CDR3nt: TGCGCCAGCAGCCAAGTCGGGACAGCCTCCTACGAGCAGTACTTC

d_gene: TRBD1
v_gene: TRBV5-8
abundance: .
j_gene: TRBJ2-5
CDR3aa: CASSLAGQRQETQYF
CDR3nt: TGTGCCAGCAGCTTGGCGGGACAGCGCCAAGAGACCCAGTACTTC

d_gene: TRBD1
v_gene: TRBV5-1
abundance: .
j_gene: TRBJ2-1
CDR3aa: CASSLGQGSSYNEQFF
CDR3nt: TGCGCCAGCAGCTTGGGACAGGGAAGCTCCTACAATGAGCAGTTCTTC

d_gene: TRBD1
v_gene: TRBV2
abundance: once
j_gene: TRBJ2-7
CDR3aa: CASSENRDRGTYEQYF
CDR3nt: TGTGCCAGCAGTGAGAACCGGGACAGGGGAACCTACGAGCAGTACTTC

d_gene: .
v_gene: TRBV11-2
abundance: .
j_gene: TRBJ1-4
CDR3aa: CASTNRDIGEKLFF
CDR3nt: TGTGCCAGCACTAACAGGGACATTGGGGAAAAACTGTTTTTT

d_gene: .
v_gene: TRBV7-9
abundance: .
j_gene: TRBJ1-1
CDR3aa: CASSLGERGMNTEAFF
CDR3nt: TGTGCCAGCAGCTTAGGGGAGCGGGGTATGAACACTGAAGCTTTCTTT

d_gene: .
v_gene: TRBV6-1
abundance: .
j_gene: TRBJ2-1
CDR3aa: CASFRGHPYNEQFF
CDR3nt: TGTGCCAGTTTTAGAGGACACCCCTACAATGAGCAGTTCTTC

d_gene: .
v_gene: TRBV25-1
abundance: .
j_gene: TRBJ2-5
CDR3aa: CASSEAVGPEETQYF
CDR3nt: TGTGCCAGCAGTGAAGCGGTGGGTCCCGAAGAGACCCAGTACTTC

d_gene: TRBD2
v_gene: TRBV29-1
abundance: medium-sized
j_gene: TRBJ2-5
CDR3aa: CSVGASGGGETQYF
CDR3nt: TGCAGCGTGGGGGCTAGCGGGGGTGGGGAGACCCAGTACTTC

d_gene: .
v_gene: TRBV19
abundance: .
j_gene: TRBJ1-3
CDR3aa: CASRKGNTIYF
CDR3nt: TGTGCCAGTAGGAAGGGAAACACCATATATTTT

d_gene: .
v_gene: TRBV30
abundance: .
j_gene: TRBJ1-5
CDR3aa: CAWSTGASNQPQHF
CDR3nt: TGTGCCTGGAGTACTGGGGCTAGCAATCAGCCCCAGCATTTT

d_gene: .
v_gene: TRBV5-1
abundance: .
j_gene: TRBJ2-4
CDR3aa: CASSVPTGSGKNIQYF
CDR3nt: TGCGCCAGCAGTGTTCCTACAGGGTCGGGCAAAAACATTCAGTACTTC

d_gene: .
v_gene: TRBV7-8
abundance: once
j_gene: TRBJ2-3
CDR3aa: CASERGWSSTDTQYF
CDR3nt: TGTGCCAGCGAGAGGGGCTGGAGTAGCACAGATACGCAGTATTTT

d_gene: .
v_gene: TRBV7-9
abundance: .
j_gene: TRBJ2-7
CDR3aa: CASSLDSRYEQYF
CDR3nt: TGTGCCAGCAGCTTAGACAGCCGATACGAGCAGTACTTC

d_gene: .
v_gene: TRBV5-1
abundance: once
j_gene: TRBJ2-5
CDR3aa: CASSLALQAQETQYF
CDR3nt: TGCGCCAGCAGCTTGGCTTTACAGGCCCAAGAGACCCAGTACTTC